This T cell receptor (beta chain) originates from a study of blood T cells in healthy people across ages. General study findings and limits: Estimated diversity across one million T cells was deemed an underestimate.

Germline CDR1 reads ENHRY; CDR2 reads SYGVKD. CDR3 length: 14 residues. Of note for this clonotype: The antigen is not known.

A second PCR, run for about 6 to 11 cycles, used a sample-barcoded 5' primer plus a J-beta primer mix. TCRdb processed the 5' RACE reads anew with MiXCR; each CDR3 protein has one entry. Of more than 1,400,000 distinct CDR3 sequences in the sample, 40% to 50% were seen once. The source material was blood. The receptor was derived from a woman younger than 30 in good health. V and J are TRBV10-3 and TRBJ2-5; TRBD1 is a possible D gene (6 bases). The J call may be mistaken, given a closer DNA end match to TRBJ2-7. CDR3 in amino acids: CAISATGPRAEQYF. The CDR3 bases are TGTGCCATCAGTGCGACAGGACCCAGGGCCGAGCAGTACTTC.